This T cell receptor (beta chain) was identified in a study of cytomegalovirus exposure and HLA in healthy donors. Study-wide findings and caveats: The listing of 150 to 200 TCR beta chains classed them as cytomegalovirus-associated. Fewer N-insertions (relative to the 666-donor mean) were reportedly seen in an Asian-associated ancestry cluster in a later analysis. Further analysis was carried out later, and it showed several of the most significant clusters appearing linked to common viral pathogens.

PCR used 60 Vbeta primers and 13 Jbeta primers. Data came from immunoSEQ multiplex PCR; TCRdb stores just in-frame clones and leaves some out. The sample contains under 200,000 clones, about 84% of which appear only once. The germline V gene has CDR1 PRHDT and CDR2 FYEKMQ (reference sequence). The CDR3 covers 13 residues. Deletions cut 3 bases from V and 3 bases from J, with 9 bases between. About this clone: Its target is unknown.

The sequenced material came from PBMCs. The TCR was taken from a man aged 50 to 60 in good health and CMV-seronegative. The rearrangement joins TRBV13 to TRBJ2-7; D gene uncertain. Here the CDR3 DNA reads TGTGCCAGCAGCTTGCTCGGCGGCTACGAGCAGTACTTC. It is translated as CASSLLGGYEQYF.